The sequence of this T cell receptor beta chain was determined in a study of early T cells in non-severe SARS-CoV-2 infection. In the study overall: The authors sequenced bulk RNA from unsorted whole blood, leaving chains unpaired. Study-level results: Matches to VDJdb favored anti-spike CD8 responses and missed private and CD4 specificities.

This CDR3 is 13 amino acids long. V lost 9 bases, J lost 1 base, and 13 bases lay in between. Per the germline V gene, CDR1 is SGHRS and CDR2 is YFSETQ. This clonotype was counted only a few times. Its antigen remains unknown. Unique molecular identifiers were attached to individual cDNA molecules. TCRdb itself ran the 5' RACE reads through MiXCR, one entry per CDR3 protein. The sample holds tens of thousands of distinct CDR3 sequences, under 15% seen once. This TCR was recovered from an adult who was a healthcare worker with PCR-confirmed SARS-CoV-2 infection or an uninfected control (not recorded which). V and J are TRBV5-1 and TRBJ1-1; D remains ambiguous. Material: whole blood. CDR3 in DNA: TGCGCCACCCGGGCGGGATGGAACACTGAAGCTTTCTTT. It specifies CATRAGWNTEAFF.